This T cell receptor beta chain was captured in a study of shared clonotypes between healthy human individuals. The table came from immunoSEQ multiplex PCR; TCRdb's copy has only in-frame clones and leaves some out. Here the sample spans around 700,000 clones, roughly 78% being singletons. This CDR3 has 15 residues. In germline, CDR1 is LNHNV, CDR2 YYDKDF (reference sequence). J lost 7 bases, V lost 0 bases, and 6 bases had no gene match. The chain carries TRBV15 and TRBJ2-1; 7 positions match TRBD1. The sample comprised memory CD4+ T cells sorted from blood. Subset reported: CD45RA-negative fraction. The receptor comes from a woman in her thirties in good health. DNA of the CDR3: TGTGCCACCAGCAGAGACCGACAGGGCGGAAATGAGCAGTTCTTC. Translated, it gives CATSRDRQGGNEQFF.